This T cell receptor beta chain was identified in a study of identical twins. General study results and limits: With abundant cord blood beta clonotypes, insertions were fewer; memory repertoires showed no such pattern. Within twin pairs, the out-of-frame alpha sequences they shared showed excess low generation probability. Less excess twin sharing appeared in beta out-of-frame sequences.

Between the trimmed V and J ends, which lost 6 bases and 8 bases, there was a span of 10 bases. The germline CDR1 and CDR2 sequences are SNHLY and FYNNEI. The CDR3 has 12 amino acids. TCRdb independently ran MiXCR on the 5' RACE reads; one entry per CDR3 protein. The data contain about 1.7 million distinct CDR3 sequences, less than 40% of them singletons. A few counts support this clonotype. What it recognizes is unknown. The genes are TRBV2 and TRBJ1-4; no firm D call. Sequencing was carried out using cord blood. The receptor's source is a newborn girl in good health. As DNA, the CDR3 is TGTGCCAGCAGCGCCGGGCCCGAAAAACTGTTTTTT. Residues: CASSAGPEKLFF.